This T cell receptor beta chain was obtained from a study of CD8 T cells in Susac syndrome. RNA was extracted with the RNeasy kit, and a quantity of about 0.45 to 1 ug was reverse transcribed using random hexamers. TCRdb passed the immunoSEQ multiplex PCR reads through MiXCR, listing each CDR3 protein once. The repertoire consists of some 120,000 distinct CDR3 sequences, with just under 95% occurring once and the leading ten covering approximately 0.12%. This CDR3 has 11 residues. Germline CDR1 SQVTM, CDR2 ANQGSEA. Trimming left V 4 bases short and J 4 bases short, with 7 bases between. The clonotype comes from a human donor in good health. The gene calls are TRBV29-1 and TRBJ1-1; no definite D call. Source material: CD8+ T cells from PBMCs. CDR3 in amino acids: CSVASRTEAFF. In DNA form, the CDR3 reads TGCAGCGTTGCGTCGCGCACTGAAGCTTTCTTT.